The text below deals with one T cell receptor beta chain. The antigen it binds to is not known. The record has no base qualities; no much larger clone is one base away. The source of the sample is a study of Ad26.COV2.S vaccination and SARS-CoV-2 variants (dated by TCRdb to the early 2020s). The study in broad terms: Vaccine-arm donors were drawn from COV1001, a multicentre, randomized, double-blind, placebo-controlled phase I-IIa trial of Ad26.COV2.S in healthy adults. Ad26.COV2.S was administered intramuscularly at 5 x 10^10 or 1 x 10^11 viral particles, either as a single shot or as two shots given 56 days apart. The specificity and breadth of SARS-CoV-2-reactive T cell receptors after Ad26.COV2.S vaccination were assessed by TCRbeta repertoire sequencing. The TCR-sequenced set comprised around 32 samples: some 19 Ad26.COV2.S vaccine recipients, 5 placebo recipients and 8 SARS-CoV-2 convalescent individuals. Trial participants were randomized into five groups of five, in which low-dose or high-dose Ad26.COV2.S was given once or twice, or placebo was given on both occasions. Throughout the experiments and outcome assessment, investigators stayed blinded to trial group allocation.

The CDR3, from cysteine to phenylalanine, totals 13 residues. Kept here is only the CDR3 DNA, which spans 39 bases and is read in frame from base 1. Relative to germline, V is 1 base shorter and J is 4 bases shorter, with 8 bases between their ends. Per the germline V gene, SGDLS is the CDR1 and YYNGEE is the CDR2. What the research found in general, with its limitations: Substantial breadth of spike-specific CD8+ and CD4+ T cell responses was reported after vaccination. The study was not powered for comparison of responses between vaccine doses or regimens. The authors noted that total T cell responses may have been underestimated by the TCR breadth and depth analyses. Higher spike-specific TCR breadth was observed in Ad26.COV2.S recipients than in placebo recipients (P = 0.0014). Vaccine and placebo recipients had similar non-spike TCR breadth, a finding consistent with the vaccine containing only spike.

TCRbeta CDR3 regions were sequenced with the immunoSEQ Assay. After extraction, genomic DNA underwent amplification by bias-controlled multiplex PCR, followed by high-throughput sequencing. The paper's processing steps were these. To quantify the absolute abundance of every unique TCRbeta CDR3 region, sequences were collapsed and filtered. T cell fraction was estimated by normalization of TCRbeta template counts to usable DNA, with usable DNA being measured through amplification of reference genes present in all nucleated cells. Repertoire TCRs were annotated as SARS-CoV-2-specific by exact matching of V gene, CDR3 amino acid sequence and J gene to a known reactive TCR set. The reference SARS-CoV-2 TCR set came from MIRA and was filtered for enrichment in COVID-19-positive ImmuneCODE repertoires, removing public or cross-reactive TCRs. Using the MIRA antigens, annotated TCRs were further analysed by specific ORF or by position within an ORF. Depth was the summed frequency of annotated unique rearrangements, while breadth was defined as annotated unique rearrangements over total unique productive rearrangements. TCR breadth was compared between groups using two-sided Wilcoxon rank-sum tests. The table was pulled from immuneACCESS by TCRdb, which kept in-frame rearrangements only. Such tables lose some clones; where checked, under half of the loss comes from unresolved V genes, and the rest has no known cause. From that table come the V and J calls and clone size; the DNA was used to work out D and trimming. The sample yields about 400,000 clones; 85% to 90% were counted once. The leading ten clones occupy 3.6% of the sample.

Taken with the paper, the label for treatment or condition translates to: some 20 received Ad26.COV2.S at low or high dose, single or two shots; about 5 received placebo; per-sample allocation not given. For vaccine and placebo recipients, repertoires were sequenced using samples collected on day 63 after the first injection. Between 29 July and 7 August 2020, Cohort 1b enrolled some 25 adults aged 18-55 years at one site in Boston, USA. Ad26.COV2.S was a replication-incompetent adenovirus type 26 vector expressing a prefusion-stabilized SARS-CoV-2 spike protein from the original Wuhan strain. Specimen: peripheral blood, collected in a trial of Ad26.COV2.S vaccine versus placebo. The clonotype was recovered from a person between 18 and 59 years old who received the Ad26.COV2.S COVID-19 vaccine or a placebo. The rearrangement joined TRBV9 to TRBJ1-2; no D gene can be assigned with confidence. The DNA sequence is TGTGCCAGCAGCGTAAGCACGAGCTATGGCTACACCTTC. Translated, this is CASSVSTSYGYTF.